The sequence of this T cell receptor (beta chain) was determined in a study of blood T cells in healthy people across ages. This clonotype showed up many times. Its antigen is currently unknown. Points from the study as a whole: Expanded clonotype shifts may have been confounded, as the donors had an unknown CMV status. More naive CD4+ cells and higher diversity were found in long-lived than in aged donors.

Sample-barcoded 5' priming and a J-beta primer mix drove a second PCR of about 6 to 12 cycles. Each cDNA was tagged by a template-switch adaptor containing 12 random nucleotides. Each CDR3 protein gets one entry after TCRdb re-called the 5' RACE reads with MiXCR. The data hold 850,000 or so distinct CDR3 sequences, with 29% observed a single time. Per the germline V gene, CDR1 is ENHRY and CDR2 is SYGVKD. CDR3 size: 15 residues. With V trimmed by 2 bases and J by 0 bases, 2 bases remained unmatched. The chain is built from TRBV10-3 and TRBJ2-3; 7 bases match TRBD1. The sequence came from an elderly woman in good health. Sequencing was done on a sample of blood. CDR3 nucleotide sequence: TGTGCCATCAGTGAGCGACAGGGCAGCACAGATACGCAGTATTTT. Its translation is CAISERQGSTDTQYF.